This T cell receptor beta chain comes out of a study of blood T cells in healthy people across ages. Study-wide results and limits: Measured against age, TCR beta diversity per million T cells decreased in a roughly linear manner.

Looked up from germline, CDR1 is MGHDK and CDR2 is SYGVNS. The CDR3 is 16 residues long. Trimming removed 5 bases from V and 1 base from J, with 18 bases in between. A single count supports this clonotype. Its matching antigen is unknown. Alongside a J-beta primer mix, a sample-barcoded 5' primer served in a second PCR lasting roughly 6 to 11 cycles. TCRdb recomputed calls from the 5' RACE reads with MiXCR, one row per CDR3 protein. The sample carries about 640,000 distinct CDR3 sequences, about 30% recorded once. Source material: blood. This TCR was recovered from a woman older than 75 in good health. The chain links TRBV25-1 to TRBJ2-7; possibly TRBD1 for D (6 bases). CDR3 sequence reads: CASSSLYGTSSYEQYF. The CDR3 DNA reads TGTGCCAGCAGTAGCCTCTACGGGACATCTTCCTACGAGCAGTACTTC.